The 30 T cell receptor beta chains in this list originate from one sample, sequenced in a study of T cells in Graves' hyperthyroidism and ophthalmopathy. Amplified regions were TCR beta CDR3 sequences from RNA transcripts. TCR CDR3 underwent first-round RT-PCR with the HTBI primer set. TCRdb reprocessed the multiplex PCR reads via MiXCR and lists one record per CDR3 protein. The table includes about 400,000 distinct CDR3 sequences, just under 15% detected once. The specimen sequenced was blood. These receptors all stem from a woman aged 25 to 39 with Graves' hyperthyroidism.

This clonotype was picked up many times. V is TRBV5-8 and J is TRBJ2-3, with 7 bases lining up with TRBD2. The ends lost 4 bases at V and 2 bases at J; junction bases unmatched: 7. CDR3 size: 15 residues. The germline V gene encodes CDR1 SGHTS and CDR2 YDEGEE. Here the CDR3 reads CASSPNGGTTDTQYF. The CDR3 DNA reads TGTGCCAGCAGCCCAAACGGGGGGACCACAGATACGCAGTATTTT.

This clonotype came up many times. The chain has TRBV20-1 and TRBJ1-1; the match to TRBD1 covers 7 bases. After removal of 0 bases from V and 5 bases from J, the junction contained 6 bases not matched to a gene. Germline assignment: CDR1 DFQATT and CDR2 SNEGSKA (reference sequence). The CDR3 contains 14 residues. The CDR3 DNA is TGCAGTGCTAGAGATCAAGACAGGGTGACTGAAGCTTTCTTT. It yields the protein CSARDQDRVTEAFF.

This clonotype has more than one count but fewer than ten. The chain recombines TRBV9 with TRBJ2-5, with 11 bases that match TRBD1. The V gene end was trimmed by 3 bases and the J gene end by 6 bases; junction bases not matched to a gene: 4. Germline CDR1 reads SGDLS; CDR2 reads YYNGEE. CDR3 length equals 14 residues. CDR3 residues: CASSGTGGGQTQYF. The DNA of the CDR3 is TGTGCCAGCAGCGGGACAGGGGGCGGGCAGACCCAGTACTTC.

This clonotype has a count of ten or more. The rearrangement links TRBV18 to TRBJ2-3; D not certain. The germline V and J ends were trimmed by 8 bases and 0 bases, with 6 bases remaining between them. Looked up from germline, CDR1 is KGHSH and CDR2 is LQKENI. The CDR3 totals 12 residues. The chain's CDR3 is CASSRSTDTQYF. In DNA, the CDR3 is TGTGCCAGCAGTAGAAGCACAGATACGCAGTATTTT.

The chain employs TRBV5-1 and TRBJ1-4; the D is unclear. Deletions cut 4 bases from V and 2 bases from J, with 3 bases between. CDR3 size: 12 residues. Germline V lookup: CDR1 SGHRS, CDR2 YFSETQ. The DNA for the CDR3 is TGCGCCAGCAGCGGGACTAATGAAAAACTGTTTTTT. Translation: CASSGTNEKLFF. The full variable domain, completed using reference TRBV5-1 and TRBJ1-4, is KAGVTQTPRYLIKTRGQQVTLSCSPISGHRSVSWYQQTPGQGLQFLFEYFSETQRNKGNFPGRFSGRQFSNSRSEMNVSTLELGDSALYLCASSGTNEKLFFGSGTQLSVL.

This clonotype was detected a few times. The chain has TRBV3-1 and TRBJ2-5; D remains ambiguous. The V and J ends lost 3 bases and 1 base respectively, with 15 bases between them. Germline V gene data show CDR1 as LGHDT and CDR2 as YNNKEL (reference sequence). This CDR3 is 16 amino acids long. The CDR3 bases are TGTGCCAGCAGCCACGCCGGCACACGGAGCCAAGAGACCCAGTACTTC. Translated, it gives CASSHAGTRSQETQYF.

The V and J genes are TRBV7-2 and TRBJ2-5, with unresolved D. Germline V gene sequence: CDR1 SGHTA, CDR2 FQGNSA. The CDR3 covers 13 residues. Deletions cut 2 bases from V and 5 bases from J, with 9 bases between. The CDR3 coding sequence is TGTGCCAGCAGCTTATGGCAGTTTGAGACCCAGTACTTC. Its translation is CASSLWQFETQYF.

For this clonotype: A read error may be the cause here, since a much bigger clone is one base away. This chain uses TRBV5-1 with TRBJ1-1; no clear D. The CDR3 consists of 14 residues. Per germline, CDR1 SGHRS and CDR2 YFSETQ. CDR3 loop: CTSSSHRVDTEAFF. In DNA form, the CDR3 reads TGCACCAGCAGCTCCCATCGGGTCGACACTGAAGCTTTCTTT.

In its sample, this clonotype was seen many times. The rearrangement joins TRBV18 to TRBJ2-2; tentatively, D is TRBD2 (6 bases). The length of the CDR3 is 17 residues. In germline, CDR1 is KGHSH, CDR2 LQKENI. Trimming cost V 3 bases and J 1 base, with 15 bases left between them. The CDR3 coding sequence is TGTGCCAGCTCACCCAACTCGGGACTGGTGAACACCGGGGAGCTGTTTTTT. This sequence encodes CASSPNSGLVNTGELFF.

This clonotype occurred many times. V and J are TRBV7-9 and TRBJ2-1; TRBD2 aligns across 12 bases. Germline CDR1 is SEHNR and CDR2 is FQNEAQ (reference sequence). V gave up 7 bases and J gave up 1 base; unmatched junction bases: 5. The CDR3 loop spans 16 amino acids. The CDR3 here is CASNLAGGPSYNEQFF. The CDR3 nucleotides are TGTGCCAGCAACCTAGCGGGAGGGCCGTCCTACAATGAGCAGTTCTTC.

This clonotype has ten or more counts. The chain employs TRBV12-3 or TRBV12-4 and TRBJ2-5, with 7 bases identical to TRBD1. V lost 5 bases and J lost 3; bases outside the gene matches: 9. The CDR3 loop spans 15 amino acids. The CDR3 sequence is CASSNRDSRKETQYF. The CDR3 nucleotides read TGTGCCAGCAGTAACCGGGACAGTAGGAAAGAGACCCAGTACTTC.

At least ten counts were recorded for this clonotype. The V call is TRBV7-9, the J call TRBJ1-2; D unclear. The CDR3 has 13 residues. The germline gives CDR1 SEHNR, CDR2 FQNEAQ (reference sequence). Trimming removed 5 bases from V and 8 bases from J, with 15 bases in between. The CDR3 bases are TGTGCCAGCAGCCCCGATTGGGGTGGCGGCTACACCTTC. Protein: CASSPDWGGGYTF.

This clonotype was recorded many times. CDR3 nucleotides: TGCAGTCCCGGGACTAGCGGGGGGCGCTCCTACAATGAGCAGTTCTTC. Its protein is CSPGTSGGRSYNEQFF. The chain recombines TRBV20-1 with TRBJ2-1, with TRBD2 matching 15 bases. This CDR3 comprises 16 residues. The J segment lost 0 bases and the V segment lost 8 bases, leaving 5 bases of the junction unmatched. Looked up from germline, CDR1 is DFQATT and CDR2 is SNEGSKA (reference sequence).

This clonotype appeared once. Because it lacks the conserved phenylalanine or tryptophan at the end, this CDR3 is likely a read error. This sequence joins TRBV7-9 and TRBJ2-7; 11 bases line up with TRBD2. The V and J ends lost 3 bases and 3 bases, in that order; junction bases with no gene match: 10. The CDR3 length is 17 residues. Germline V gives CDR1 SEHNR, CDR2 FQNEAQ (reference sequence). The CDR3 region is CASSFPQTSGRIYEQYL. In nucleotides, the CDR3 is TGTGCCAGCAGCTTCCCACAAACTAGCGGGAGAATCTACGAGCAGTACTTA.

Regarding this clonotype: A junction boundary mismatches the germline segment, possibly from a read error. This chain links TRBV10-3 with TRBJ2-1; 7 bases align to TRBD2. Germline V lookup: CDR1 ENHRY, CDR2 SYGVKD. This CDR3 has 15 amino acids. CDR3 nucleotide sequence: TGTGCCATCAGTGAGAGGACTAGTGGACTACATGAGCAGTCCTTC. Protein product: CAISERTSGLHEQSF.

This clonotype came up a few times. V usage is TRBV9 and J usage is TRBJ2-3; D remains ambiguous. The V and J ends lost 4 bases and 4 bases respectively, with 7 bases between them. CDR3 length: 12 residues. Germline CDR1 reads SGDLS; CDR2 reads YYNGEE. CDR3 coding DNA: TGTGCCAGCAGCCCCGAGGCAGATACGCAGTATTTT. Amino acids: CASSPEADTQYF. Full variable domain (missing parts from reference TRBV9 and TRBJ2-3): DSGVTQTPKHLITATGQRVTLRCSPRSGDLSVYWYQQSLDQGLQFLIQYYNGEERAKGNILERFSAQQFPDLHSELNLSSLELGDSALYFCASSPEADTQYFGPGTRLTVL.

The rearrangement uses TRBV27 and TRBJ2-5, with TRBD1 matching over 8 bases. The V segment lost 6 bases and the J segment 5 bases; nucleotides outside the gene matches: 5. Germline V gene lookup returns CDR1 MNHEY and CDR2 SMNVEV (reference sequence). CDR3 length: 13 residues. The CDR3 spells CASRTGARETQYF. CDR3 in DNA: TGTGCCAGCAGGACAGGGGCTCGGGAGACCCAGTACTTC.

This clonotype was counted many times. The chain couples TRBV18 to TRBJ2-3; D is perhaps TRBD1 (5 bases). The germline V gene has CDR1 KGHSH and CDR2 LQKENI. V lost 3 bases, J lost 1 base, and 23 bases lay in between. The length of the CDR3 is 19 residues. CDR3 nucleotides: TGTGCCAGCTCACCTTGTCTCGAGTACCCCAGACAGCGCACAGATACGCAGTATTTT. It yields the protein CASSPCLEYPRQRTDTQYF.

This clonotype was seen ten or more times. This chain joins TRBV11-3 and TRBJ2-5; 13 bases line up with TRBD2. V trimming: 4 bases; J trimming: 4 bases; junction bases outside the gene matches: 12. Germline V CDR1 and CDR2: SGHNT, YENEEA. The CDR3 totals 18 residues. DNA of the CDR3: TGTGCCAGCAGCTCCGAATCTAATGGACTAGCGGGAGTAGAGACCCAGTACTTC. This translates into CASSSESNGLAGVETQYF.

This clonotype was counted at least ten times. The J gene is TRBJ2-1, the V gene TRBV6-1, with 7 bases aligning to TRBD2. J gave up 7 bases and V 6 bases, and 18 bases lay outside the gene matches. Germline CDR1 MNHNS, CDR2 SASEGT. CDR3 length: 17 residues. The CDR3 protein is CASSLKRRLGRGNEQFF. In nucleotides, the CDR3 is TGTGCCAGCAGCCTAAAGAGAAGGTTGGGGCGGGGGAATGAGCAGTTCTTC.

A note on this clonotype: A read error may explain this, as a much larger clone is one base away. The V and J genes are TRBV12-3 or TRBV12-4 and TRBJ1-1; tentative D call: TRBD1 (6 bases). This CDR3 is built from 15 residues. Deletions cut 0 bases from V and 5 bases from J, with 13 bases between. The CDR3 loop is CASSLALGGLTEAFF. The CDR3 bases are TGTGCCAGCAGTTTAGCGCTCGGGGGGCTGACTGAAGCTTTCTTT.

The chain joins TRBV20-1 to TRBJ2-5, with D hard to call. Germline CDR1 and CDR2: DFQATT and SNEGSKA (reference sequence). The CDR3 is 14 amino acids. The V end was cut by 0 bases, the J end by 2 bases, with 10 bases between. CDR3 sequence (DNA): TGCAGTGCTAGAGATTCCCACCTGCAAGAGACCCAGTACTTC. It encodes CSARDSHLQETQYF.

The chain has TRBV7-9 and TRBJ1-2, with TRBD1 as a possible D gene (6 bases). The CDR3 covers 13 residues. CDR1 is SEHNR, CDR2 FQNEAQ, per germline (reference sequence). Trimming took off 8 bases at V and 6 bases at J, with 16 bases between the two ends. The CDR3: CASVTGQGHGYTF. In nucleotides, the CDR3 is TGTGCCAGCGTCACAGGGCAGGGCCATGGCTACACCTTC.

This clonotype was counted at least ten times. The chain uses TRBV20-1 and TRBJ2-3; D perhaps matches TRBD1 (5 bases). Germline CDR1 DFQATT, CDR2 SNEGSKA (reference sequence). Trimming stripped 3 bases from V and 1 base from J, with 8 bases between. The CDR3 consists of 13 residues. The CDR3 loop is CSARTAGTDTQYF. The DNA for the CDR3 is TGCAGTGCTAGGACAGCCGGCACAGATACGCAGTATTTT.

This clonotype showed up just a few times. Possible read error: a much larger clone is one base away. The V call is TRBV6-1, the J call TRBJ1-5, with TRBD1 as a possible D gene (5 bases). There are 14 residues in the CDR3. Trimming took 5 bases from V and 2 from J, leaving 10 bases between them. In germline, CDR1 is MNHNS, CDR2 SASEGT. The CDR3 protein is CASSSSQGNQPQHF. In DNA form, the CDR3 reads TGTGCCAGCAGTTCCTCACAGGGCAATCAGCCCCAGCATTTT.

This clonotype was observed at least ten times. The chain carries TRBV6-5 and TRBJ2-5; D remains ambiguous. CDR3 size: 14 residues. Germline CDR1 is MNHEY and CDR2 is SVGAGI. Trimming took off 0 bases at V and 4 bases at J, with 9 bases between the two ends. In nucleotides, the CDR3 is TGTGCCAGCAGTTACTCGTGGGGTGGAGAGACCCAGTACTTC. Its protein is CASSYSWGGETQYF.

This chain's CDR3 is CASSDGLAGTGELFF. The CDR3 DNA reads TGTGCCAGCAGTGACGGACTAGCGGGCACCGGGGAGCTGTTTTTT. The rearrangement uses TRBV27 and TRBJ2-2, with 11 bases matching TRBD2. CDR1 is MNHEY and CDR2 is SMNVEV in the germline V gene (reference sequence). This CDR3 comprises 15 residues. J gave up 4 bases and V 5 bases, and 3 bases lay outside the gene matches.

This clonotype was counted at least ten times. This chain joins TRBV28 and TRBJ2-1; D uncertain. This CDR3 contains 13 residues. V was trimmed by 4 bases and J by 7 bases, leaving 11 bases between them. Germline V gene lookup returns CDR1 MDHEN and CDR2 SYDVKM. This CDR3 reads CASSSRVMNEQFF. CDR3 nucleotides: TGTGCCAGCAGTTCTAGGGTGATGAATGAGCAGTTCTTC.

The sample holds a few counts of this clonotype. This chain joins TRBV4-2 and TRBJ2-3, with D possibly being TRBD1 or TRBD2 (5 bases each). In germline, CDR1 is LGHNA, CDR2 YNFKEQ. V was shortened by 0 bases and J by 0 bases, with 7 bases between the two germline ends. The CDR3 has 15 amino acids. The CDR3 spells CASSQEGPSTDTQYF. CDR3 coding DNA: TGTGCCAGCAGCCAAGAGGGACCTAGCACAGATACGCAGTATTTT.

In regard to this clonotype: A much larger clone differs by one base, so this may be a read error. The J gene is TRBJ2-2, the V gene TRBV2; TRBD2 might be the D (5 bases). Germline-derived CDR1 and CDR2 are SNHLY and FYNNEI. The CDR3 consists of 14 residues. The CDR3 sequence: CASSEVRVAGELLF. The CDR3 DNA sequence: TGTGCCAGCAGTGAAGTGAGGGTAGCCGGGGAGCTGCTTTTT.